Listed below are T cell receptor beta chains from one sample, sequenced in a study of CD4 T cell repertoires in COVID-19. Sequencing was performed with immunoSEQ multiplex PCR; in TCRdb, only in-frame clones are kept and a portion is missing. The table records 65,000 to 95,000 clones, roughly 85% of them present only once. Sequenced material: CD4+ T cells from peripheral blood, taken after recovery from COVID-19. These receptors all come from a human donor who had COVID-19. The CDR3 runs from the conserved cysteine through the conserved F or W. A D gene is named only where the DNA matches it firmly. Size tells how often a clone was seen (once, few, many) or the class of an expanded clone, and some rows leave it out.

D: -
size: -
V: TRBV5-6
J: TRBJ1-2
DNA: TGTGCCAGCAGCGCATGGGGTGGTAGGACGGGAGGCTACACCTTC
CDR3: CASSAWGGRTGGYTF

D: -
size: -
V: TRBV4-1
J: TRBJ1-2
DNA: TGCGCCAGCAGCCAAGATTTAGGGCAGACTAACTATGGCTACACCTTC
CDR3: CASSQDLGQTNYGYTF

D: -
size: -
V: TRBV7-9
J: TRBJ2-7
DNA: TGTGCCAGCAGCTGGGGCAGGGTCTCCTACGAGCAGTACTTC
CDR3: CASSWGRVSYEQYF

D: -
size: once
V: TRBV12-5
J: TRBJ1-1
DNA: TGTGCTAGTGGTTTGCCGAACACTGAAGCTTTCTTT
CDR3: CASGLPNTEAFF

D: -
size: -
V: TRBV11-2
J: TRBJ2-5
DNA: TGTGCCAGCAGCTTAGGCGATTCGGTCCAGTACTTC
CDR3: CASSLGDSVQYF

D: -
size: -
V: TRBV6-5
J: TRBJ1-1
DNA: TGTGCCAGCACTCACAGGAACACTGAAGCTTTCTTT
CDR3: CASTHRNTEAFF

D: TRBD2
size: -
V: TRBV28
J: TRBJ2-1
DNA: TGTGCCAGCAGTCCGCGGGGGGACTTACGCGATGAGCAGTTCTTC
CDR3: CASSPRGDLRDEQFF

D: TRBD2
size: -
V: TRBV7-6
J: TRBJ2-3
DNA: TGTGCCAGCAGCTTAGAGCTAGCGGGAGGATCCGTAGATACGCAGTATTTT
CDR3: CASSLELAGGSVDTQYF

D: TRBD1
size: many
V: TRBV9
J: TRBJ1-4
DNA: TGTGCCAGCAGCGTAGACGCGACAGGGGGAGGGGAAAAACTGTTTTTT
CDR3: CASSVDATGGGEKLFF

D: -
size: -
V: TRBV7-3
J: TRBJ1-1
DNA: TGTGCCAGCAGGGCTGGGACACAGAACACTGAAGCTTTCTTT
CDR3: CASRAGTQNTEAFF

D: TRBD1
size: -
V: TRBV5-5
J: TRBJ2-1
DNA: TGTGCCAGCAGCGCCTACGGGACAGGGGATTTCAATGAGCAGTTCTTC
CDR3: CASSAYGTGDFNEQFF

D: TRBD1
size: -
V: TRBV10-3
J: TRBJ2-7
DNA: TGTGCCATCAGTGAGTCGAACAGGGGTCCCTACGAGCAGTACTTC
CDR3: CAISESNRGPYEQYF

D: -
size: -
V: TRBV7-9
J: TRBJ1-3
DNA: TGTGCCAGCAGCCTCAACGAGGGAGGAAACACCATATATTTT
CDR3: CASSLNEGGNTIYF

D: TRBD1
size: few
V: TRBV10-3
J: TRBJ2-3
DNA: TGTGCCATCGGACCGACAGGGACAGATACGCAGTATTTT
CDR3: CAIGPTGTDTQYF

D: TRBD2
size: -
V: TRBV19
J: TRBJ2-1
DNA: TGTGCCAGTAGTATTCCTGAGACTAGCGGGTTCTACAATGAGCAGTTCTTC
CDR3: CASSIPETSGFYNEQFF

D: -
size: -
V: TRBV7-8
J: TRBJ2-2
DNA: TGTGCCAGCCAGGAGGGGGTCGGCGGGGAGCTGTTTTTT
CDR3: CASQEGVGGELFF

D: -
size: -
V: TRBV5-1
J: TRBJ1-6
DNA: TGCGCCAGCAGCTTGGACCGGGTCACCAATTCACCCCTCCACTTT
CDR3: CASSLDRVTNSPLHF

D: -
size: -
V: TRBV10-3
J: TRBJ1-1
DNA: TGTGCCACCTCAGTGAAGTTAGGGGCCACTGAAGCTTTCTTT
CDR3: CATSVKLGATEAFF

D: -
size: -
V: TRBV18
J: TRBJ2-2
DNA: TGTGCCAGCTCACTACCGAACACCGGGGAGCTGTTTTTT
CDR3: CASSLPNTGELFF

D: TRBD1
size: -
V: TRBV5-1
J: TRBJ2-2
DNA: TGCGCCAGCAGCTTGGTGGCAGGGGGCGCTACCGGGGAGCTGTTTTTT
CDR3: CASSLVAGGATGELFF

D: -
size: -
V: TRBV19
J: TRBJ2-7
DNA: TGTGCCAGTAGTTCCAGTTCCTACGAGCAGTACTTC
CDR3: CASSSSSYEQYF

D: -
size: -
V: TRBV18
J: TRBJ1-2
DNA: TGTGCCAGCTCACCACCTCGGGGGTCGGATGGCTACACCTTC
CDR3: CASSPPRGSDGYTF

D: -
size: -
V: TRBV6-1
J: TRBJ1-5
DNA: TGTGCCAGCAGTGAACTAGGGGGGGGCAACAATCAGCCCCAGCATTTT
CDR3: CASSELGGGNNQPQHF

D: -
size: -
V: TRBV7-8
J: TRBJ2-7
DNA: TGTGCCAGCAGCCCCAGTTACGAGCAGTACTTC
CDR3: CASSPSYEQYF

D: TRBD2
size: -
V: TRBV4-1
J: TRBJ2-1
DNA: TGCGCCAGCAGCCGAGAAGGGGCGGGAGAGACCTACAATGAGCAGTTCTTC
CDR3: CASSREGAGETYNEQFF

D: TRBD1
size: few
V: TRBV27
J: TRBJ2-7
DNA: TGTGCCAGCAGTTTATCACAGGGGCCCCCCTACGAGCAGTACTTC
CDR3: CASSLSQGPPYEQYF

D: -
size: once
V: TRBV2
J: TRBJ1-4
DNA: TGTGCCAGCAGTAAAGACACATCAACTAATGAAAAACTGTTTTTT
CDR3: CASSKDTSTNEKLFF

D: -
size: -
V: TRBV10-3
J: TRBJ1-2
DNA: TGTGCCATCGGCGGGGCCAGGGGCTACACCTTC
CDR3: CAIGGARGYTF

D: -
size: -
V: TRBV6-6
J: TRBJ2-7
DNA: TGTGCCAGCAGGTCGGACCCCTCCGGGGAGCAGTACTTC
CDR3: CASRSDPSGEQYF

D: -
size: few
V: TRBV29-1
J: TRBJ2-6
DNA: TGCAGCGTTTCCAACTCTGGGGCCAACGTCCTGACTTTC
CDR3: CSVSNSGANVLTF

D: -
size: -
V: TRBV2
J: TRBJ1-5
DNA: TGTGCCAGCAGCTTGTCAGGGCGAGGCAATCAGCCCCAGCATTTT
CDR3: CASSLSGRGNQPQHF

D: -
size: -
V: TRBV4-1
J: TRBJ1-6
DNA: TGCGCCAGCAGCCGGGATAACAAGGCACCCCTCCACTTT
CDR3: CASSRDNKAPLHF

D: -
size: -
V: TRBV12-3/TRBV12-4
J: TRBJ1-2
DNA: TGTGCCAGCAGCCCAGACAGAAGCTATGGCTACACCTTC
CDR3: CASSPDRSYGYTF

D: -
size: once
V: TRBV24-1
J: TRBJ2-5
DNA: TGTGCCACCAGTGATTGGGGGTCTGAAGAGACCCAGTACTTC
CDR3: CATSDWGSEETQYF

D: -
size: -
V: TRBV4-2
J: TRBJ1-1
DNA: TGTGCCAGCAGCCAAGAGCAGGGGCGCACTGAAGCTTTCTTT
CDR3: CASSQEQGRTEAFF

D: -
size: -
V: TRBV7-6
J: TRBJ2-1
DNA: TGTGCCAGCAGCTCGCCCGGTGGGGACAATGAGCAGTTCTTC
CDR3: CASSSPGGDNEQFF

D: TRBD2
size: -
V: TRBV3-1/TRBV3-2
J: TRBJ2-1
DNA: TGTGCCAGCAGCCAGGGAGGGTATGAGCAGTTCTTC
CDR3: CASSQGGYEQFF

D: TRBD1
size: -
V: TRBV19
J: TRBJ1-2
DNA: TGTGCCAGTAGTCTCGGACAGGGACTCTATGGCTACACCTTC
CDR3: CASSLGQGLYGYTF

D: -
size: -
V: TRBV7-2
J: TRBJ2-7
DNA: TGTGCCAGCAGCTTAGGGGGGCCCTACGAGCAGTACTTC
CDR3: CASSLGGPYEQYF

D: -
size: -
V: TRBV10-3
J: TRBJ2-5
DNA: TGTGCCATCAGTGAGTCGGTACGAGCGGACCAAGAGACCCAGTACTTC
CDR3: CAISESVRADQETQYF

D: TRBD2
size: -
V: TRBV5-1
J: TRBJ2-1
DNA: TGCGCCAGCAGCTTTTTAGCGGGGAAAAACAATGAGCAGTTCTTC
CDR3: CASSFLAGKNNEQFF

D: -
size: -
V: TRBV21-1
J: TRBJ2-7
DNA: TGTGCCAGCAGCAAATTAGCGGGAGGGCCCCACGAGCAGTACTTC
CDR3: CASSKLAGGPHEQYF

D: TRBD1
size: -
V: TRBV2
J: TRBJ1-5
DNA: TGTGCCAGCAGTGGACAGGGTGTTAGCAATCAGCCCCAGCATTTT
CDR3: CASSGQGVSNQPQHF

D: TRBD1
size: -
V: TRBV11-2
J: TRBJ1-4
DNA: TGTGCCAGCAGCTTAGATTATGGGACAGGGAGTGAAAAACTGTTTTTT
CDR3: CASSLDYGTGSEKLFF

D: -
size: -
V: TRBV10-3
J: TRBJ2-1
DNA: TGTGCCATCAGCGTAGACTTGGGGAGCCATGAGCAGTTCTTC
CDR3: CAISVDLGSHEQFF

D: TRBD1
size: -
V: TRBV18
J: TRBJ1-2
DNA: TGTGCCAGCTCACCAACAGGGGACTATGGCTACACCTTC
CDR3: CASSPTGDYGYTF

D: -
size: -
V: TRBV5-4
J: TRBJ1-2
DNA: TGTGCCAGCAGCACGAACAGGCTCGGAGGATATGGCTACACCTTC
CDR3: CASSTNRLGGYGYTF

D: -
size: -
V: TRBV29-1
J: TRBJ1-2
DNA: TGCAGCGCCCGACCAGCAGAAGGAAACTATGGCTACACCTTC
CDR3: CSARPAEGNYGYTF

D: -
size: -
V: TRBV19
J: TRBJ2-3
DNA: TGTGCCAGTAGTATAGGAGGAGGAGCAGATACGCAGTATTTT
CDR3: CASSIGGGADTQYF

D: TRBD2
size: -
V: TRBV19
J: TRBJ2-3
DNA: TGTGCCAGTAGTGATACCGGACTAGCGGGAGGAGATACGCAGTATTTT
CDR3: CASSDTGLAGGDTQYF